The table lists the clone carrying this T cell receptor beta chain with a count of one. The antigen is not known. Treatment meaning: some 20 received Ad26.COV2.S at low or high dose, single or two shots; roughly five received placebo; per-sample allocation not given. Sampling was done on day 63 after the first vaccine or placebo injection. The assay was immunoSEQ multiplex PCR, and TCRdb's table has in-frame clones only and misses some. The repertoire has fewer than 300,000 clones, about 90% of them found once; the top ten carry around 3%. The data are from a study of Ad26.COV2.S vaccination and SARS-CoV-2 variants. Findings of the study overall: Breadth of non-spike TCRs did not differ between vaccinees and placebo recipients.

V shed 1 base and J 8 bases; nucleotides not matched to a gene: 11. The germline gives CDR1 MNHEY, CDR2 SVGEGT. The CDR3 runs to 16 residues. The sample was peripheral blood, taken in a trial of Ad26.COV2.S vaccine versus placebo. This receptor was identified in a person aged 18-65 years who received the Ad26.COV2.S COVID-19 vaccine or a placebo. The chain combines TRBV6-2 or TRBV6-3 with TRBJ2-1, with 7 bases lining up with TRBD1. Here the CDR3 DNA reads TGTGCCAGCAGTTACTTTTTGGGACAGATAAAGCATGAGCAGTTCTTC. Protein sequence: CASSYFLGQIKHEQFF.